The sequence of this T cell receptor (beta chain) was determined in a study of T-cell memory formation after mild COVID-19. Study overall: Largely donor-specific TCR clusters were found. Study-level findings and limits: A subset of responding clones appeared in pre-infection memory, suggesting cross-reactive memory joined.

With V trimmed by 0 bases and J by 4 bases, 6 bases remained unmatched. CDR3 size: 17 residues. CDR1 is DFQATT, CDR2 SNEGSKA, per germline (reference sequence). MiXCR, applied by TCRdb to the 5' RACE reads, yields one record per CDR3 protein. The data hold hundreds of thousands of distinct CDR3 sequences, with around 17% observed a single time. This clonotype was seen only a few times. Its antigen remains unidentified. V and J are TRBV20-1 and TRBJ2-1; 13 bases agree with TRBD2. The sample was PBMCs or a T cell subset sorted from them (not recorded which). This sequence was found in an adult woman who had mild COVID-19 (a few samples of this study predate the infection). Cell type and time point are not known. CDR3 residues: CSARDTSGRAGYNEQFF. For the CDR3, the DNA is TGCAGTGCTAGAGATACTAGCGGGAGGGCCGGGTACAATGAGCAGTTCTTC.